This T cell receptor (beta chain) was documented in a study of somatic mutations in cytotoxic T cells in rheumatoid arthritis. Method: immunoSEQ multiplex PCR; TCRdb's copy keeps in-frame clones and lacks some. The sample comprises about 36,000 clones, about 80% of which are singletons, and more than 2.5% rests with the top ten. The ends were cut back, 1 base at V and 5 bases at J, with 9 bases in the middle. Germline V gene sequence: CDR1 SGHDN, CDR2 FVKESK. The CDR3 totals 13 residues. This TCR came from a man in his forties or fifties in good health. Input material: CD8+ T cells sorted from blood. This chain links TRBV14 with TRBJ2-7, with D tentatively TRBD1 (7 bases). This CDR3 is CASSQGRGDEQYF. The DNA of the CDR3 is TGTGCCAGCAGCCAAGGCAGGGGGGACGAGCAGTACTTC.